This TCR beta chain comes out of a study of blood T cell repertoires in COVID-19. Donors were grouped by their self-reported clinical history. Clones were read by immunoSEQ multiplex PCR, and TCRdb kept only the in-frame ones, dropping some. The sample carries about 300,000 clones, over 75% recorded once. Trimming pared 8 bases from V and 1 base from J, leaving 8 bases between. Germline-derived CDR1 and CDR2 are KGHSH and LQKENI. The CDR3 contains 12 residues. The V and J genes are TRBV18 and TRBJ1-1, with D perhaps matching TRBD1 (6 bases). The sequence was collected from a woman younger than 30 who had recovered from COVID-19. The sequencing input was PBMCs or T cells enriched from blood (not recorded which). The CDR3 coding sequence is TGTGCCAGCACGACAGGGAACACTGAAGCTTTCTTT. This translates into CASTTGNTEAFF.